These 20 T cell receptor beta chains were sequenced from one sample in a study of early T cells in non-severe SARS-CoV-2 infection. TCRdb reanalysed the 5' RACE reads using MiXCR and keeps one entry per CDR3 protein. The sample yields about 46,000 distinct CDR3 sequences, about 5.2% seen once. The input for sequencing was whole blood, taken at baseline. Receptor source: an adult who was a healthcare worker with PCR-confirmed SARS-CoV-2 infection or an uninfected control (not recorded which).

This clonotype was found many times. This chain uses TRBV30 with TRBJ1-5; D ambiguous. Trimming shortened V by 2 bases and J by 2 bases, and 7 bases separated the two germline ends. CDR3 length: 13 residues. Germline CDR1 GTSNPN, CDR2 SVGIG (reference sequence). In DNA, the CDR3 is TGTGCCTGGAGTCCCGGCGGCAATCAGCCCCAGCATTTT. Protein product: CAWSPGGNQPQHF.

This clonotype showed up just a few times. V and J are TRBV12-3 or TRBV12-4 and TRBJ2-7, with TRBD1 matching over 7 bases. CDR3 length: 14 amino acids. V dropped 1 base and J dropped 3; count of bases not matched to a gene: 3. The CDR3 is CASSLDGQDYEQYF. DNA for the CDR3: TGTGCCAGCAGTTTAGACGGACAGGACTACGAGCAGTACTTC.

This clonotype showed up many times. The CDR3 nucleotides are TGTGCCATCTGGAGCGGGAGTAGGACCGGGGAGCTGTTTTTT. As protein: CAIWSGSRTGELFF. V usage is TRBV10-3 and J usage is TRBJ2-2, with 8 nucleotides matching TRBD2. This CDR3 has 14 residues. V gave up 8 bases and J gave up 5 bases; unmatched junction bases: 7. CDR1 ENHRY and CDR2 SYGVKD come from the germline V gene.

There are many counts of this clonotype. The CDR3 DNA reads TGTGCCAGCAGTTTATCCGGGACTAGCCTCCACGAGCAGTACTTC. It translates to CASSLSGTSLHEQYF. The chain links TRBV28 to TRBJ2-7, with 9 positions matching TRBD2. The V gene's germline CDR1 is MDHEN and CDR2 SYDVKM. The CDR3 sequence is 15 residues long. V lost 1 base and J lost 5; bases outside the gene matches: 6.

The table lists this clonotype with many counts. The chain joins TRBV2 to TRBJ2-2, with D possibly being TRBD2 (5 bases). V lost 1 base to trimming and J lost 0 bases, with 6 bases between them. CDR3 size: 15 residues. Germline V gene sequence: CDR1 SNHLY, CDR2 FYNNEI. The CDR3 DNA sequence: TGTGCCAGCAGTGAAGTGAGGGCGAACACCGGGGAGCTGTTTTTT. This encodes CASSEVRANTGELFF.

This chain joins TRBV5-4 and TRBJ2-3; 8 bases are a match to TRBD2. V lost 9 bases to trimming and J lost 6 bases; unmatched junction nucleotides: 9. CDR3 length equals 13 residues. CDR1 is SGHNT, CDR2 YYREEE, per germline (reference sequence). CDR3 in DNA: TGTGCCAACACTAAGACTAGCGTGGATACGCAGTATTTT. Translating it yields CANTKTSVDTQYF. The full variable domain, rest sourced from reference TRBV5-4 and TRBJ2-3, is ETGVTQSPTHLIKTRGQQVTLRCSSQSGHNTVSWYQQALGQGPQFIFQYYREEENGRGNFPPRFSGLQFPNYSSELNVNALELDDSALYLCANTKTSVDTQYFGPGTRLTVL.

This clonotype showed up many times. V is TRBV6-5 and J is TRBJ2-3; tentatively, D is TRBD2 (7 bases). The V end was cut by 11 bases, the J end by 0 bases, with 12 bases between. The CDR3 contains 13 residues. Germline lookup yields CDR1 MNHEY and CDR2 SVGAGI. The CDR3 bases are TGTGCCGTGCGGGGGCAAAGCACAGATACGCAGTATTTT. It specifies CAVRGQSTDTQYF.

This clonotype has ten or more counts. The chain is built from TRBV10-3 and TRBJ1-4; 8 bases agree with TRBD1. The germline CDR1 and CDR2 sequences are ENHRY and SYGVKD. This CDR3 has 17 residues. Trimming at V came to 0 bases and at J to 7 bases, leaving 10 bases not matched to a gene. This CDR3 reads CAISESAGGEDSEKLFF. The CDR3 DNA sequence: TGTGCCATCAGTGAGTCGGCAGGGGGCGAAGATAGTGAAAAACTGTTTTTT.

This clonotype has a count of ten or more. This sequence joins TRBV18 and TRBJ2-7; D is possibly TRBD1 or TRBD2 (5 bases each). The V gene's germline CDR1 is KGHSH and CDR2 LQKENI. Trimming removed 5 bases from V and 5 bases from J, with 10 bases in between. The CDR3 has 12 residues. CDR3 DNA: TGTGCCAGCTCAACCCTGGGGGACGAGCAGTACTTC. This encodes CASSTLGDEQYF.

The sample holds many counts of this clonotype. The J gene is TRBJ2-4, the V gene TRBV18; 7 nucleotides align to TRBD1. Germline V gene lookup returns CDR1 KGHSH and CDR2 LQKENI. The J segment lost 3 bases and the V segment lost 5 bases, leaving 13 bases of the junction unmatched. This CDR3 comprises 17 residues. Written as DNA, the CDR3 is TGTGCCAGCTCAGCACGACAGGGCTCATTCGGCAAAAACATTCAGTACTTC. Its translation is CASSARQGSFGKNIQYF.

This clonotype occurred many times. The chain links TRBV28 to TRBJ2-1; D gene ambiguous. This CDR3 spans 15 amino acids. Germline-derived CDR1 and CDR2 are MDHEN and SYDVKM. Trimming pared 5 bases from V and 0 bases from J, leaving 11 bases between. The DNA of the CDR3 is TGTGCCAGCAGTCCCTACACCAGCTCCTACAATGAGCAGTTCTTC. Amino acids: CASSPYTSSYNEQFF.

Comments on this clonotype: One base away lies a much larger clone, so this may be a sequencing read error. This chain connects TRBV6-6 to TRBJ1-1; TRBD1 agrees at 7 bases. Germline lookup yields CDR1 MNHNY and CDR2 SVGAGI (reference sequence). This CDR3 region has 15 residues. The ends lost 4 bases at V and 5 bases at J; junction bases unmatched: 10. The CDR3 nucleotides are TGTGCCAGCAGTTCCCTAGACAGGGAAGGGACTGAAGCTTTCTTT. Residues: CASSSLDREGTEAFF.

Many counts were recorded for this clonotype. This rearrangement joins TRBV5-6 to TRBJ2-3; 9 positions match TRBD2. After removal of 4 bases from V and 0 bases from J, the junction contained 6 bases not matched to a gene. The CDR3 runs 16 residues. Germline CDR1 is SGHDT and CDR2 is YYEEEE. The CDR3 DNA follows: TGTGCCAGCAGCCCGGGGACTAGCCTTAGCACAGATACGCAGTATTTT. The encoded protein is CASSPGTSLSTDTQYF.

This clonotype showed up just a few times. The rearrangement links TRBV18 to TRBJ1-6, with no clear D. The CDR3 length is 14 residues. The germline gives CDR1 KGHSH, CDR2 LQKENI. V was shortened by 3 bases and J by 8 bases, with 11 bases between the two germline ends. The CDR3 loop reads CASSPSLQYSPLHF. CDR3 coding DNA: TGTGCCAGCTCACCGAGCTTACAGTATTCACCCCTCCACTTT.

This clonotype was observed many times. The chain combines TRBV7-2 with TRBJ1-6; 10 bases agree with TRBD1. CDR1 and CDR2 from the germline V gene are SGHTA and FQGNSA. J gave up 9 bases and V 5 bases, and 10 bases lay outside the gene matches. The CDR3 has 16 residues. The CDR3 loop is CASSPMGQGIRSPLHF. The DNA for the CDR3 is TGTGCCAGCAGCCCCATGGGACAGGGGATACGTTCACCCCTCCACTTT.

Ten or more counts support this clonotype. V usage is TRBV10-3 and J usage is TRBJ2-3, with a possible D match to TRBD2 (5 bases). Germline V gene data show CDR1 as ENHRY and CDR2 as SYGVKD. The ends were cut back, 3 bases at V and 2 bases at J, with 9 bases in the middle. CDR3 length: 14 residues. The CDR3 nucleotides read TGTGCCATCAGTGATTTAGCGACCACAGATACGCAGTATTTT. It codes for CAISDLATTDTQYF.

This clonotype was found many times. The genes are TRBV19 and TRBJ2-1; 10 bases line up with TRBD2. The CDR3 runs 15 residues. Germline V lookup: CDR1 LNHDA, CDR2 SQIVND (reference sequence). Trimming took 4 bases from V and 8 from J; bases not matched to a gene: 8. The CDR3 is CASSRAGGPYDEQFF. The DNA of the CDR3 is TGTGCCAGTAGTAGAGCGGGAGGGCCGTATGATGAGCAGTTCTTC.

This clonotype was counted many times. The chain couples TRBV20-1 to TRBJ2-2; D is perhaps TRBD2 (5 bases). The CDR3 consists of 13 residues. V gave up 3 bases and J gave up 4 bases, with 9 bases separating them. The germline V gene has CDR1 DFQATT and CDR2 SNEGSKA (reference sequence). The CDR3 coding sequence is TGCAGTGCTAGCGAAGAGGGCACCGGGGAGCTGTTTTTT. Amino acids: CSASEEGTGELFF.

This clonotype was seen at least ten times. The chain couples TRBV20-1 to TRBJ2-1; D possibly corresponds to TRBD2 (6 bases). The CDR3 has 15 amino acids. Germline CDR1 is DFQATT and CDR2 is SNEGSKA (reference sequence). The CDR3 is CSASWGVSSYNEQFF. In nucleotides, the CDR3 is TGCAGCGCCAGTTGGGGGGTGAGCTCCTACAATGAGCAGTTCTTC.

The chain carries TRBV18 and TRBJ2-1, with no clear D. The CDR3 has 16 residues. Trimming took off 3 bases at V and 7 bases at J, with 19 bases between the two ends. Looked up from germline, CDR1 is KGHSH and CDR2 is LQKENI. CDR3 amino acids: CASSPLDSLGRNEQFF. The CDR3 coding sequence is TGTGCCAGCTCACCGCTCGACTCCCTAGGAAGAAATGAGCAGTTCTTC.